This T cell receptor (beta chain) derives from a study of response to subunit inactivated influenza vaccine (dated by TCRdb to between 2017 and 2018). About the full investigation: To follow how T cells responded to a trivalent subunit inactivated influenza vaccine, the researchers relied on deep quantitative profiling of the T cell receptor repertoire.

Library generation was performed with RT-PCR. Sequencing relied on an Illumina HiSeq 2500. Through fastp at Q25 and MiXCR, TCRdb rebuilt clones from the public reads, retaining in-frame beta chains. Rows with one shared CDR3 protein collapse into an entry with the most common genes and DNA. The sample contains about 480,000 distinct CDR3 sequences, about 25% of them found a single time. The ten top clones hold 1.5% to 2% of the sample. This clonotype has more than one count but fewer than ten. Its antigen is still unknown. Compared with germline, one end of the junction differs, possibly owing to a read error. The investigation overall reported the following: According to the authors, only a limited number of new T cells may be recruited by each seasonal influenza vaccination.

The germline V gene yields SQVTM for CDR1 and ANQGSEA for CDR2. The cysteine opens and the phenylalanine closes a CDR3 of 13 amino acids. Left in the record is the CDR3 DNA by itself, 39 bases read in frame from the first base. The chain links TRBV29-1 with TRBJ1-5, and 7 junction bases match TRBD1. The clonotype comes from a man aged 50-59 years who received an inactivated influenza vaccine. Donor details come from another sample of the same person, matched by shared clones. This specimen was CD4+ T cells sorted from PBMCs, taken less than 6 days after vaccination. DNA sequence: TGCAGCGTTACTACAGGGGTAGATCAGCTCCAGCATTTT. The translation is CSVTTGVDQLQHF.